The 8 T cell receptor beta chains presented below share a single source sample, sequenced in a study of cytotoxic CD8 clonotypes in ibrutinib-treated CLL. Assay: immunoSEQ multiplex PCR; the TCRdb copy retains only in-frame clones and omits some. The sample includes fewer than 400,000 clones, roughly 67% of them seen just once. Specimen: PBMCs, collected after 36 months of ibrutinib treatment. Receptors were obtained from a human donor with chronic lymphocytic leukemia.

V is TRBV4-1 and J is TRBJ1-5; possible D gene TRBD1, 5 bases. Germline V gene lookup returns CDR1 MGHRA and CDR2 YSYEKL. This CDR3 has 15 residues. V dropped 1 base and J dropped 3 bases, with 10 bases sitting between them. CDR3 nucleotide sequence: TGCGCCAGCAGCCAAGGTTGGGGGGTCAATCAGCCCCAGCATTTT. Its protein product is CASSQGWGVNQPQHF.

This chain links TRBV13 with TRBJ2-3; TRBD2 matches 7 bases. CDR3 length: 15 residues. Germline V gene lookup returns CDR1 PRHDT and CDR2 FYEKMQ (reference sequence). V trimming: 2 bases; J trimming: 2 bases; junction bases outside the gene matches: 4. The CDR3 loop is CASSLRGGATDTQYF. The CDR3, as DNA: TGTGCCAGCAGCTTACGGGGAGGGGCCACAGATACGCAGTATTTT.

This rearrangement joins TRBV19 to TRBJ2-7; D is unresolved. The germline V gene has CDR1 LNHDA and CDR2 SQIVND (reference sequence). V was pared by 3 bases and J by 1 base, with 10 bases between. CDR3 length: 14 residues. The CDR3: CASSILFESYEQYF. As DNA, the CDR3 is TGTGCCAGTAGTATCTTGTTCGAATCCTACGAGCAGTACTTC.

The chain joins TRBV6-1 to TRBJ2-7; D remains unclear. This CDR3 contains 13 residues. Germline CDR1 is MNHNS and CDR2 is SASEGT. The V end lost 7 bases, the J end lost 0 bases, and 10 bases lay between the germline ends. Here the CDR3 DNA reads TGTGCCAGCATCCACGGTAACTCCTACGAGCAGTACTTC. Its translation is CASIHGNSYEQYF.

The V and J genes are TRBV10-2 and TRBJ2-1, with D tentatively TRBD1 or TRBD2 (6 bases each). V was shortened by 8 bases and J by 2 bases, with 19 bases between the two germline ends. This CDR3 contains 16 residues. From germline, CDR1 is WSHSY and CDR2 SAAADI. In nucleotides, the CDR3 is TGCGCCAGCCGCCCCAAAGGGGGGACTGCCTACAATGAGCAGTTCTTC. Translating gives CASRPKGGTAYNEQFF.

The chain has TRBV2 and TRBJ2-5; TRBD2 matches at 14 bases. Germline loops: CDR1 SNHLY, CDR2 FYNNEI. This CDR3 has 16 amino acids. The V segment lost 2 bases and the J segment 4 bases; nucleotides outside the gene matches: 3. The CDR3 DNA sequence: TGTGCCAGCAGTGAACCGGGACTAGCGGGAGTAGAGACCCAGTACTTC. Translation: CASSEPGLAGVETQYF.

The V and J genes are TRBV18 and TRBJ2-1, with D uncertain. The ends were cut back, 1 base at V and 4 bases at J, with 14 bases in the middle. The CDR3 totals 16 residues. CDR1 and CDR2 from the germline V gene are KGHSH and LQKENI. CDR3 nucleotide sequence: TGTGCCAGCTCACCACTTGAACAGAGTCCTTACAATGAGCAGTTCTTC. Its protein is CASSPLEQSPYNEQFF. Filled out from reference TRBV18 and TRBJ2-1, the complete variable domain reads NAGVMQNPRHLVRRRGQEARLRCSPMKGHSHVYWYRQLPEEGLKFMVYLQKENIIDESGMPKERFSAEFPKEGPSILRIQQVVRGDSAAYFCASSPLEQSPYNEQFFGPGTRLTVL.

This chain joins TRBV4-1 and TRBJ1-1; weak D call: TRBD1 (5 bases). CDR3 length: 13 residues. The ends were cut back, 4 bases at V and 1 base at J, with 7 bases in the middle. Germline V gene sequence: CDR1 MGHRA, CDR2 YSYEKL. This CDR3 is CASSRGRNTEAFF. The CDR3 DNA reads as TGCGCCAGCAGCCGGGGCAGGAACACTGAAGCTTTCTTT.